This T cell receptor beta chain was identified during a study of OX40 agonist ivuxolimab in advanced cancers. In the study overall: Ivuxolimab doses were 0.01, 0.1, 0.3, 1.5, 3 or 10 mg/kg every 2 weeks.

This table comes from immunoSEQ multiplex PCR, and its TCRdb copy is limited to in-frame clones, with some not included. The table has fewer than 45,000 clones, more than 75% seen once. The V segment lost 7 bases and the J segment 3 bases; nucleotides outside the gene matches: 3. The CDR3 length is 13 residues. The germline V gene has CDR1 LNHDA and CDR2 SQIVND (reference sequence). This chain uses TRBV19 with TRBJ2-1, with 7 bases matching TRBD1. The sequence derives from an adult with an advanced solid tumor such as melanoma, head and neck, liver or kidney cancer. The starting material was CD4+ or CD8+ T cells sorted from blood, obtained in a trial of the OX40 agonist ivuxolimab. CDR3 sequence (DNA): TGTGCCAGTACCCAGGGGGTCTACAATGAGCAGTTCTTC. Translating it yields CASTQGVYNEQFF.